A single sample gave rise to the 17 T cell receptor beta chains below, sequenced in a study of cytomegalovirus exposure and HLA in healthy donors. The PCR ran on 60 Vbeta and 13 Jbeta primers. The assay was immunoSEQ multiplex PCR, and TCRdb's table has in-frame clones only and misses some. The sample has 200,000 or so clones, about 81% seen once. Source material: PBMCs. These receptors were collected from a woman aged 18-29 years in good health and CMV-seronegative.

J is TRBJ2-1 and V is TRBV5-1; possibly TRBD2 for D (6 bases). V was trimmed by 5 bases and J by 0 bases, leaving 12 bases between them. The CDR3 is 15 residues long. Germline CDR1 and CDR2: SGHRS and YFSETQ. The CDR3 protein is CASRAIADSYNEQFF. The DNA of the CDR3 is TGCGCCAGCAGGGCTATAGCGGACTCCTACAATGAGCAGTTCTTC.

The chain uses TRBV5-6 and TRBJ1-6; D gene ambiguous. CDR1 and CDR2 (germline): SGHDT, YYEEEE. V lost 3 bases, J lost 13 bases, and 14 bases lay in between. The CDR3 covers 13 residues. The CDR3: CASSSSGGGPLHF. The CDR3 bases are TGTGCCAGCAGCTCTTCGGGTGGAGGGCCCCTCCACTTT.

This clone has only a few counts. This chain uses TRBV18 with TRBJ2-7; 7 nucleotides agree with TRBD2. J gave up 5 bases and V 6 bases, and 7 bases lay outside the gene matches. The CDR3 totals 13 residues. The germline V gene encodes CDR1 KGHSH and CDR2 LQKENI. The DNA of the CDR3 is TGTGCCAGCTCGGCGGAAGCGGGAAACGAGCAGTACTTC. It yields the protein CASSAEAGNEQYF.

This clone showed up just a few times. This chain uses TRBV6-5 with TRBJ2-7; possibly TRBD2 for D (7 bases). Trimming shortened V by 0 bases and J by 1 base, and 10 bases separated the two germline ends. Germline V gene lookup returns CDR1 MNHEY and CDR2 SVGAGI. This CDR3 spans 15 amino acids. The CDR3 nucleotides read TGTGCCAGCAGTTACTCAAGGGGGGGTTCCTACGAGCAGTACTTC. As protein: CASSYSRGGSYEQYF.

CDR3 in DNA: TGTGCCTGGGGGGACAGGGATCGTCAGCCCCAGCATTTT. Amino acids: CAWGDRDRQPQHF. The V gene is TRBV30, the J gene TRBJ1-5; the match to TRBD1 covers 9 bases. Germline V gene lookup returns CDR1 GTSNPN and CDR2 SVGIG (reference sequence). This CDR3 is built from 13 residues. V gave up 5 bases and J gave up 6 bases; unmatched junction bases: 5.

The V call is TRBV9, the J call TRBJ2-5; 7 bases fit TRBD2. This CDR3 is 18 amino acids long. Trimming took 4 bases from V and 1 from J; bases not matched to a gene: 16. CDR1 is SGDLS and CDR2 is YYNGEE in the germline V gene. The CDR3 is CASSSGDYTYPFQETQYF. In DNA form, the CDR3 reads TGTGCCAGCAGCTCGGGGGACTACACGTACCCCTTCCAAGAGACCCAGTACTTC.

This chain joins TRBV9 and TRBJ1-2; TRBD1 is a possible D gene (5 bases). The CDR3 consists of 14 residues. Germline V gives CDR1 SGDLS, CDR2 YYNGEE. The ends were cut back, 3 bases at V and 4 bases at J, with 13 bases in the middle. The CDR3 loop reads CASSAQPGGYGYTF. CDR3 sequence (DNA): TGTGCCAGCAGCGCACAGCCGGGGGGCTATGGCTACACCTTC.

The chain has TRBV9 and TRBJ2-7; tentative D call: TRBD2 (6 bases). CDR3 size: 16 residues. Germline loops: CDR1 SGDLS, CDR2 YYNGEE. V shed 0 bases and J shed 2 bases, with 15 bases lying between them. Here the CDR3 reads CASSVDSGGAAYEQYF. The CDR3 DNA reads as TGTGCCAGCAGCGTAGACTCCGGGGGAGCAGCCTACGAGCAGTACTTC.

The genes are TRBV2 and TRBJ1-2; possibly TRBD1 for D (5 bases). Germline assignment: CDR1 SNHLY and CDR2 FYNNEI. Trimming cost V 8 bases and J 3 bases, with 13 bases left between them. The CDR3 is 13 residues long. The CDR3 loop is CASHLRADYGYTF. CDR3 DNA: TGTGCCAGCCACCTCAGGGCGGACTATGGCTACACCTTC.

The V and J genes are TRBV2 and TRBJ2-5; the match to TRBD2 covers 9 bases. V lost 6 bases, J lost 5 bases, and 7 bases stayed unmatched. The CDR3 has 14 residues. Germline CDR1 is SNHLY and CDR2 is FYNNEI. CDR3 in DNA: TGTGCCAGCAGGGATAGCGGGAGTTGGGAGACCCAGTACTTC. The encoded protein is CASRDSGSWETQYF.

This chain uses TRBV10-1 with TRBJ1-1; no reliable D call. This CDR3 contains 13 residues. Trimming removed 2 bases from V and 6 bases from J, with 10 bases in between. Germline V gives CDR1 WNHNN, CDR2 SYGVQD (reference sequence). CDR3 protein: CASSERGLSEAFF. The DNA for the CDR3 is TGCGCCAGCAGTGAGCGGGGTCTCTCTGAAGCTTTCTTT.

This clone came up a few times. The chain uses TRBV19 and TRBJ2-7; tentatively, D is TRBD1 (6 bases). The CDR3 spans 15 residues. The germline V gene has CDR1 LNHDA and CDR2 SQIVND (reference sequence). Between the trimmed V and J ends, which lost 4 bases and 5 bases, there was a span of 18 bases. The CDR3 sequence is CASSTYWTQGNEQYF. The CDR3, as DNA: TGTGCCAGTAGTACCTATTGGACCCAGGGGAACGAGCAGTACTTC.

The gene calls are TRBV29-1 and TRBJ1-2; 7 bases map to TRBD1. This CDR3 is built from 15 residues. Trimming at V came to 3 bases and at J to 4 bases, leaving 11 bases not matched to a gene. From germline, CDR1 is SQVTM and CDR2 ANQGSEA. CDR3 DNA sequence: TGCAGCGTTGATGCCCCCAGGGGGACGCGCTATGGCTACACCTTC. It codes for CSVDAPRGTRYGYTF.

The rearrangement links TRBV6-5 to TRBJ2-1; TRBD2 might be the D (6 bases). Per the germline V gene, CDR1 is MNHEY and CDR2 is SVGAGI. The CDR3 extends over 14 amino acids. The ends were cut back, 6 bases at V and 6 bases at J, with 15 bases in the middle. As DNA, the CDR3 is TGTGCCAGCAGCCAACTAGCCGCCCTCAATGAGCAGTTCTTC. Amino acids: CASSQLAALNEQFF.

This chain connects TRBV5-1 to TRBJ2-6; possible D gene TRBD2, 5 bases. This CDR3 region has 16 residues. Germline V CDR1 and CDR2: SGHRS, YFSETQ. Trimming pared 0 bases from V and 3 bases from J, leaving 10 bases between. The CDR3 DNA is TGCGCCAGCAGCTTGGCCGGGGTTGGTGGGGCCAACGTCCTGACTTTC. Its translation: CASSLAGVGGANVLTF. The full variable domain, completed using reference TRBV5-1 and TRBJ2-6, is KAGVTQTPRYLIKTRGQQVTLSCSPISGHRSVSWYQQTPGQGLQFLFEYFSETQRNKGNFPGRFSGRQFSNSRSEMNVSTLELGDSALYLCASSLAGVGGANVLTFGAGSRLTVL.

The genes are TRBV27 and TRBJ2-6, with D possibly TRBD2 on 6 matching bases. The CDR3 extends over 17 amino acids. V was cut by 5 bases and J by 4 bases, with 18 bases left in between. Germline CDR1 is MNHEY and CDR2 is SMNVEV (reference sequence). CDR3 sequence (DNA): TGTGCCAGCAGTCCCCATCGTGGGGGGACCGGGGCCAACGTCCTGACTTTC. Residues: CASSPHRGGTGANVLTF.

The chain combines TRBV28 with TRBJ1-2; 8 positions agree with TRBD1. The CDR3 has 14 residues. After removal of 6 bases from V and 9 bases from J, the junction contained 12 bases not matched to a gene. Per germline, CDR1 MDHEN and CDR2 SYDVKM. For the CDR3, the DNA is TGTGCCAGCAGCCAGACAGGGGCCATGGAGAGCTACACCTTC. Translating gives CASSQTGAMESYTF.